This is a list of T cell receptor beta chains from one sample in a study of blood T cell repertoires in COVID-19. Assay: immunoSEQ multiplex PCR; the TCRdb copy retains only in-frame clones and omits some. The table shows some 87,000 clones, with around 90% occurring only once. What was sequenced was peripheral blood. The receptors were gathered from a human donor with COVID-19, enrolled during active disease. The donor label of this sample is uncertain. Both conserved end residues are part of each CDR3.

J gene | V gene | CDR3 protein
TRBJ2-2 | TRBV7-6 | CASSATRTDHGELFF
TRBJ2-7 | TRBV11-3 | CASSSAPGDEQYF
TRBJ1-2 | TRBV6-2/TRBV6-3 | CASSPTGFHGYTF
TRBJ2-1 | TRBV2 | CASSRQGRNEQFF
TRBJ1-2 | TRBV4-1 | CASSQGQVYYGYTF
TRBJ1-2 | TRBV5-1 | CASSPGQFFGYTF
TRBJ2-1 | TRBV7-9 | CASSLPTGAISYNEQFF
TRBJ1-1 | TRBV24-1 | CATSDLWTGGNTEAFF
TRBJ1-1 | TRBV7-3 | CASSFHAGDTEAFF
TRBJ2-7 | TRBV6-2/TRBV6-3 | CASSIPGQGNYEQYF
TRBJ2-3 | TRBV25-1 | CASSDGVPADTQYF
TRBJ1-5 | TRBV11-2 | CASSQRGAGTDQPQHF
TRBJ2-5 | TRBV3-1/TRBV3-2 | CASSQPTGGGETQYF
TRBJ2-3 | TRBV5-1 | CASSLGDRLTDTQYF
TRBJ1-4 | TRBV7-3 | CASSAPDLRSQGLFF
TRBJ2-1 | TRBV4-1 | CASSQEVTESSYNEQFF
TRBJ2-3 | TRBV4-2 | CASSHGLAGDLSADTQYF
TRBJ2-5 | TRBV5-1 | CASSLLPGDQETQYF
TRBJ2-3 | TRBV6-6 | CASSYSRGDTQYF
TRBJ2-5 | TRBV5-5 | CASSFVQETQYF
TRBJ1-2 | TRBV19 | CASSTGFTEFYGYTF
TRBJ1-1 | TRBV11-2 | CASSLDQGSEAFF
TRBJ2-7 | TRBV6-6 | CASSSDRYEQYF
TRBJ1-5 | TRBV6-5 | CASRPGQVDQPQHF
TRBJ2-3 | TRBV9 | CASSAGDFTDTQYF
TRBJ2-1 | TRBV10-3 | CAISGPSGGYNEQFF
TRBJ2-1 | TRBV6-5 | CASGTSGYNEQFF
TRBJ2-1 | TRBV3-1/TRBV3-2 | CASSQRDSYNEQFF